This T cell receptor (beta chain) was sequenced during a study of blood T cell repertoires in COVID-19. Study-level information: Specimens from acute and convalescent COVID-19 originated in the United States, Italy and Spain. Sample material is recorded as cDNA or gDNA derived from T cells, B-cell-depleted T cells, or PBMCs.

This clone was counted a few times. The CDR3 sequence is 16 residues long. The junction had 13 bases not matched to a gene; V was cut back by 5 bases and J by 5 bases. Germline values: CDR1 LNHDA, CDR2 SQIVND (reference sequence). Authors' methods: From reference gene primer amplification, estimates of nucleated cell counts were derived. Some clones are missing from TCRdb's copy, which holds only in-frame ones; the method was immunoSEQ multiplex PCR. D and trimming come from the DNA, and the V and J calls and clone size come from that table. The table records around 58,000 clones, 75% to 90% of them present only once.

Sequences were obtained from peripheral blood. The receptor's source is a human donor in a cohort sampled during active COVID-19. This chain connects TRBV19 to TRBJ1-1; 8 bases agree with TRBD1. CDR3 nucleotide sequence: TGTGCCAGTAGTTATCCAACCCCAGGGGGCCGGACTGAAGCTTTCTTT. It codes for CASSYPTPGGRTEAFF. Based on the CDR3 plus reference TRBV19 and TRBJ1-1, the full variable domain is DGGITQSPKYLFRKEGQNVTLSCEQNLNHDAMYWYRQDPGQGLRLIYYSQIVNDFQKGDIAEGYSVSREKKESFPLTVTSAQKNPTAFYLCASSYPTPGGRTEAFFGQGTRLTVV.